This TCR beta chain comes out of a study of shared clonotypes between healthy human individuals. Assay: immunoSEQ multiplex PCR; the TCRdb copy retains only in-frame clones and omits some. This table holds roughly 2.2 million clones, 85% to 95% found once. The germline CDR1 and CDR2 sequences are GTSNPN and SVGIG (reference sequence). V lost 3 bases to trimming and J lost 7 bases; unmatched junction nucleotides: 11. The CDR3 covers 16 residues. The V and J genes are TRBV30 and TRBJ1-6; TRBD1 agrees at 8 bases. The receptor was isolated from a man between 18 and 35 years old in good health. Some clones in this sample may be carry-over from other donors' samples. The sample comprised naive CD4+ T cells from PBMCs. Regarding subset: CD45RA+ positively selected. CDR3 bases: TGTGCCTGGAGCGGTTCACGGACAGGGATAAATTCACCCCTCCACTTT. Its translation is CAWSGSRTGINSPLHF.